The clone carrying this TCR beta chain was counted a few times. These data originate in a study of cytomegalovirus exposure and HLA in healthy donors. The V segment lost 6 bases and the J segment 6 bases; nucleotides outside the gene matches: 8. In germline, CDR1 is MNHEY, CDR2 SMNVEV (reference sequence). The CDR3 contains 13 residues. The repertoire was sequenced with immunoSEQ multiplex PCR; TCRdb's copy has only in-frame clones and lacks some. The table shows about 88,000 clones, with roughly 84% occurring only once. This sequence was found in a woman aged 18-35 years in good health and CMV-seropositive. Sequences were obtained from PBMCs. The V gene is TRBV27, the J gene TRBJ2-7, with TRBD1 matching over 7 bases. CDR3 bases: TGTGCCAGCAGCGATTACAGGGGTGGCGAGCAGTACTTC. Translation: CASSDYRGGEQYF.